The next 24 T cell receptor beta chains were all read from a single sample in a study of control samples from healthy donors and cancer patients. The protocol was immunoSEQ multiplex PCR, while the TCRdb copy is restricted to in-frame clones and leaves out a portion. The repertoire holds about 120,000 clones, with over 85% as singletons. The source material was blood. These receptors were taken from a man aged 25-45 years in good health.

The V gene is TRBV6-2 or TRBV6-3, the J gene TRBJ2-2, with 7 bases fitting TRBD2. V trimming: 6 bases; J trimming: 6 bases; junction bases outside the gene matches: 4. Germline CDR1 is MNHEY and CDR2 is SVGEGT. The CDR3 covers 13 residues. CDR3 residues: CASSLGGSGELFF. CDR3 DNA sequence: TGTGCCAGCAGCCTCGGGGGGTCCGGGGAGCTGTTTTTT.

This clone occurred a few times. The chain couples TRBV19 to TRBJ1-1, with no clear D. This CDR3 contains 16 residues. V was pared by 3 bases and J by 3 bases, with 17 bases between. CDR1 is LNHDA and CDR2 is SQIVND in the germline V gene (reference sequence). The CDR3 loop reads CASSILTGGGDTEAFF. The CDR3 coding sequence is TGTGCCAGTAGTATTTTAACCGGAGGAGGAGACACTGAAGCTTTCTTT.

The V and J genes are TRBV19 and TRBJ1-2, with 7 nucleotides matching TRBD1. This CDR3 is built from 16 residues. V lost 3 bases to trimming and J lost 4 bases; unmatched junction nucleotides: 11. Germline assignment: CDR1 LNHDA and CDR2 SQIVND (reference sequence). CDR3 nucleotide sequence: TGTGCCAGTAGTATGGTGGGCGGGACAGCGAGCTATGGCTACACCTTC. This encodes CASSMVGGTASYGYTF.

This clone was seen a single time. The V and J genes are TRBV27 and TRBJ1-3, with 7 bases identical to TRBD1. CDR3 size: 16 residues. The ends lost 5 bases at V and 0 bases at J; junction bases unmatched: 7. CDR1 and CDR2 from the germline V gene are MNHEY and SMNVEV (reference sequence). The CDR3 sequence: CASSRGTAISGNTIYF. CDR3 bases: TGTGCCAGCAGTCGAGGGACAGCGATCTCTGGAAACACCATATATTTT.

The chain joins TRBV2 to TRBJ1-1; TRBD1 matches at 7 bases. The V gene's germline CDR1 is SNHLY and CDR2 FYNNEI. After removal of 11 bases from V and 3 bases from J, the junction contained 3 bases not matched to a gene. This CDR3 spans 11 amino acids. DNA for the CDR3: TGTGCCGGGGGACAGTACACTGAAGCTTTCTTT. Translating gives CAGGQYTEAFF.

The chain is built from TRBV5-4 and TRBJ1-1; the D is unclear. V was trimmed by 4 bases and J by 0 bases, leaving 13 bases between them. Germline V CDR1 and CDR2: SGHNT, YYREEE (reference sequence). The CDR3 is made up of 15 amino acids. The CDR3 sequence is CASSRARHLNTEAFF. Here the CDR3 DNA reads TGTGCCAGCAGCCGAGCTCGACACTTGAACACTGAAGCTTTCTTT.

Only a few counts were recorded for this clone. This chain joins TRBV2 and TRBJ1-5; 8 nucleotides match TRBD1. CDR3 length: 15 residues. Germline V lookup: CDR1 SNHLY, CDR2 FYNNEI. After removal of 6 bases from V and 6 bases from J, the junction contained 10 bases not matched to a gene. CDR3 coding DNA: TGTGCCAGCAGCTCGAAGACAGGGGAGACTCAGCCCCAGCATTTT. Its protein product is CASSSKTGETQPQHF.

J is TRBJ1-5 and V is TRBV7-2; D is unclear. Trimming left V 0 bases short and J 0 bases short, with 6 bases between. Germline-derived CDR1 and CDR2 are SGHTA and FQGNSA. This CDR3 has 15 residues. CDR3 sequence: CASSLAINSNQPQHF. The CDR3 DNA is TGTGCCAGCAGCTTAGCCATAAATAGCAATCAGCCCCAGCATTTT.

The V and J genes are TRBV12-5 and TRBJ1-6; 9 nucleotides line up with TRBD1. The CDR3 is 16 residues long. CDR1 and CDR2 from the germline V gene are LGHNT and FRNRAP. J gave up 5 bases and V 1 base, and 3 bases lay outside the gene matches. In DNA, the CDR3 is TGTGCTAGTGGTTTGGGCCGGACAGGGGATAATTCACCCCTCCACTTT. Translation gives CASGLGRTGDNSPLHF. The full variable domain, with the rest looked up from reference TRBV12-5 and TRBJ1-6, is DARVTQTPRHKVTEMGQEVTMRCQPILGHNTVFWYRQTMMQGLELLAYFRNRAPLDDSGMPKDRFSAEMPDATLATLKIQPSEPRDSAVYFCASGLGRTGDNSPLHFGNGTRLTVT.

V and J are TRBV7-2 and TRBJ2-1; possible D gene TRBD2, 6 bases. Germline loops: CDR1 SGHTA, CDR2 FQGNSA. The V end was cut by 5 bases, the J end by 6 bases, with 17 bases between. The CDR3 is 15 amino acids. This CDR3 reads CASSPAGLHSNEQFF. DNA for the CDR3: TGTGCCAGCAGCCCCGCGGGACTCCATTCCAATGAGCAGTTCTTC.

The chain is built from TRBV27 and TRBJ1-1; the D gene is possibly TRBD1 (6 bases). Looked up from germline, CDR1 is MNHEY and CDR2 is SMNVEV (reference sequence). V was pared by 5 bases and J by 10 bases, with 14 bases between. The CDR3 consists of 12 residues. The chain's CDR3 is CASSPRGGGAFF. DNA of the CDR3: TGTGCCAGCAGTCCCCGGGGAGGGGGAGCTTTCTTT.

The V and J genes are TRBV11-3 and TRBJ2-3, with 7 bases lining up with TRBD1. This CDR3 spans 16 amino acids. Trimming at V came to 4 bases and at J to 3 bases, leaving 10 bases not matched to a gene. CDR1 and CDR2 (germline): SGHNT, YENEEA. This chain's CDR3 is CASSSGTARGTDTQYF. CDR3 coding DNA: TGTGCCAGCAGCTCTGGGACAGCCCGAGGGACAGATACGCAGTATTTT.

This chain connects TRBV28 to TRBJ2-3, with a tentative D call TRBD2 (5 bases). The CDR3 extends over 11 amino acids. V gave up 7 bases and J gave up 12 bases, with 14 bases separating them. CDR1 is MDHEN, CDR2 SYDVKM, per germline. CDR3 region: CASTTDSNQYF. CDR3 in DNA: TGTGCCAGCACCACGGACTCAAATCAGTATTTT.

The genes are TRBV18 and TRBJ1-4, with D unresolved. The ends were cut back, 0 bases at V and 0 bases at J, with 5 bases in the middle. The CDR3 is 15 residues long. Germline V lookup: CDR1 KGHSH, CDR2 LQKENI. This CDR3 is CASSPPSATNEKLFF. The CDR3 coding sequence is TGTGCCAGCTCACCACCCAGCGCAACTAATGAAAAACTGTTTTTT.

The J gene is TRBJ2-4, the V gene TRBV7-9; the match to TRBD1 covers 9 bases. With 5 bases clipped from V and 5 bases from J, the junction kept 19 bases outside the gene matches. Germline CDR1 and CDR2: SEHNR and FQNEAQ (reference sequence). The CDR3 covers 19 residues. The DNA for the CDR3 is TGTGCCAGCAGCCTCTATGTTCGGACAGGGGTTCAGAAGCAAAACATTCAGTACTTC. Translating gives CASSLYVRTGVQKQNIQYF.

The chain couples TRBV18 to TRBJ2-2; D gene unclear. Germline V lookup: CDR1 KGHSH, CDR2 LQKENI. The CDR3 runs to 14 residues. V was trimmed by 3 bases and J by 2 bases, leaving 7 bases between them. The CDR3 DNA reads TGTGCCAGCTCACCCCTCAGTAACACCGGGGAGCTGTTTTTT. Residues: CASSPLSNTGELFF.

The chain combines TRBV7-8 with TRBJ1-1; 9 nucleotides line up with TRBD1. The CDR3 runs 13 residues. Germline CDR1 reads SGHVS; CDR2 reads FQNEAQ. Trimming at V came to 7 bases and at J to 5 bases, leaving 5 bases not matched to a gene. The CDR3 bases are TGTGCCAGCAAAACAGGGGGCTGGACTGAAGCTTTCTTT. This translates into CASKTGGWTEAFF.

This clone came up a few times. The chain is built from TRBV20-1 and TRBJ1-5; D is perhaps TRBD1 (6 bases). The CDR3 runs to 15 residues. Germline assignment: CDR1 DFQATT and CDR2 SNEGSKA (reference sequence). The V and J ends lost 3 bases and 7 bases respectively, with 19 bases between them. The CDR3 DNA sequence: TGCAGTGCTAGTATCGGGGCAGGGGTTAACCAGCCCCAGCATTTT. It specifies CSASIGAGVNQPQHF.

This clone showed up just once. J is TRBJ2-2 and V is TRBV6-5; 7 nucleotides agree with TRBD2. The CDR3 length is 15 residues. Per the germline V gene, CDR1 is MNHEY and CDR2 is SVGAGI. V lost 6 bases and J lost 7; bases outside the gene matches: 11. The CDR3 nucleotides are TGTGCCAGCAGGGCCGGGACTACCACGTTCGGGGAGCTGTTTTTT. It specifies CASRAGTTTFGELFF.

This clone came up a few times. The CDR3 DNA reads TGTGCCAGCAGCGTAGCGGGGGTAGCGACAGATACGCAGTATTTT. It yields the protein CASSVAGVATDTQYF. This chain links TRBV9 with TRBJ2-3; D might be TRBD2 (6 bases). The germline V gene encodes CDR1 SGDLS and CDR2 YYNGEE. V lost 0 bases to trimming and J lost 3 bases, with 11 bases between them. The length of the CDR3 is 15 residues.

The genes are TRBV28 and TRBJ1-5, with 7 bases lining up with TRBD1. This CDR3 comprises 14 residues. Trimming removed 5 bases from V and 8 bases from J; junction bases left unmatched: 9. Germline V gene lookup returns CDR1 MDHEN and CDR2 SYDVKM. CDR3 nucleotides: TGTGCCAGCAGTAAATGGGACAGTCGGGAGCCCCAGCATTTT. The encoded protein is CASSKWDSREPQHF.

The V gene is TRBV6-5, the J gene TRBJ1-1; the D is unclear. Germline V CDR1 and CDR2: MNHEY, SVGAGI. The length of the CDR3 is 14 residues. V lost 5 bases and J 6 bases, leaving 16 bases between the germline ends. The CDR3 sequence is CASSRPGGGPEAFF. CDR3 sequence (DNA): TGTGCCAGCAGTCGCCCCGGCGGTGGCCCTGAAGCTTTCTTT.

This clone was seen a single time. This chain links TRBV15 with TRBJ2-1, with D tentatively TRBD2 (6 bases). Germline V gene sequence: CDR1 LNHNV, CDR2 YYDKDF (reference sequence). CDR3 length equals 16 residues. The V end lost 3 bases, the J end lost 0 bases, and 12 bases lay between the germline ends. The DNA for the CDR3 is TGTGCCACCAGCAGGCCCCGGGACTCCTCCTACAATGAGCAGTTCTTC. This encodes CATSRPRDSSYNEQFF. The full variable domain, completed using reference TRBV15 and TRBJ2-1, is DAMVIQNPRYQVTQFGKPVTLSCSQTLNHNVMYWYQQKSSQAPKLLFHYYDKDFNNEADTPDNFQSRRPNTSFCFLDIRSPGLGDTAMYLCATSRPRDSSYNEQFFGPGTRLTVL.

The chain combines TRBV5-1 with TRBJ1-2; no firm D call. CDR1 and CDR2 (germline): SGHRS, YFSETQ. The CDR3 contains 13 residues. Trimming removed 7 bases from V and 7 bases from J, with 17 bases in between. CDR3 in amino acids: CASRTKPPGGYTF. Written as DNA, the CDR3 is TGCGCCAGCCGGACCAAGCCTCCGGGTGGCTACACCTTC.